This section outlines one T cell receptor (beta chain) sequence together with its context. The data were obtained in a study of blood T cell repertoires in COVID-19. Assay used: immunoSEQ multiplex PCR; TCRdb lists only in-frame clones, some missing. The sample shows about 74,000 clones, more than 90% of them seen only once. CDR1 is MNHNY, CDR2 SVGAGI, per germline (reference sequence). CDR3 length equals 15 residues. Trimming at V came to 5 bases and at J to 2 bases, leaving 4 bases not matched to a gene. What was sequenced was peripheral blood. This chain uses TRBV6-6 with TRBJ2-1, with 9 bases lining up with TRBD2. The clonotype originates from a human donor in a cohort sampled during active COVID-19. The CDR3 sequence is CASSARLAAYNEQFF. The CDR3 nucleotides are TGTGCCAGCAGTGCCCGACTAGCGGCCTACAATGAGCAGTTCTTC.